The TCR beta chain described here comes from a study of blood T cell repertoires in COVID-19. TCRdb keeps only in-frame clones here, not all; method: immunoSEQ multiplex PCR. The sample holds about 260,000 clones, about 90% seen once. After removal of 5 bases from V and 8 bases from J, the junction contained 10 bases not matched to a gene. The CDR3 has 15 residues. Germline V gene lookup returns CDR1 LNHDA and CDR2 SQIVND (reference sequence). This chain uses TRBV19 with TRBJ1-3, with TRBD1 identical over 9 bases. This TCR came from a woman aged 40 to 49 with acute or convalescent COVID-19. The specimen was peripheral blood. In DNA form, the CDR3 reads TGTGCCAGTAGTGTTCTACAGGGGGCCGGAGACACCATATATTTT. Amino acids: CASSVLQGAGDTIYF.